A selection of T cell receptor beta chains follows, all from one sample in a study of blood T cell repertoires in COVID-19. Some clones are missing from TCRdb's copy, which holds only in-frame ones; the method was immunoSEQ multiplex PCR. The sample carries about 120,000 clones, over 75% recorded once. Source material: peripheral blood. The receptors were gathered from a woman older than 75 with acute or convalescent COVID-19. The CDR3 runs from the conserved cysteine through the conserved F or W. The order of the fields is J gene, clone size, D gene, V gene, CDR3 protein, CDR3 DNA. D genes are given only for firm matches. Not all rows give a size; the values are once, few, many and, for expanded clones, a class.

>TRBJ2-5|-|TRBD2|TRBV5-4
CASSFGTRAQETQYF
TGTGCCAGCAGCTTCGGGACTAGGGCCCAAGAGACCCAGTACTTC
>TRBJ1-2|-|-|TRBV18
CASSPETVYGYTF
TGTGCCAGCTCACCGGAGACAGTCTATGGCTACACCTTC
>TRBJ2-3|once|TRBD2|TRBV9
CASSATGTSSTDTQYF
TGTGCCAGCAGCGCGACCGGGACTAGCAGCACAGATACGCAGTATTTT
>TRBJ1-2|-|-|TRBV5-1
CASSSPGRGGGYTF
TGCGCCAGCAGCTCCCCGGGGAGGGGCGGGGGCTACACCTTC
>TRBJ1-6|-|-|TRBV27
CASSRDSNNSPLHF
TGTGCCAGCAGTAGAGACAGTAATAATTCACCCCTCCACTTT
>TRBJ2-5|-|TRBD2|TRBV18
CASSPPGLAGGETQYF
TGTGCCAGCTCACCCCCGGGACTAGCGGGAGGAGAGACCCAGTACTTC
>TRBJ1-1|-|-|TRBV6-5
CASSYSRTASEAFF
TGTGCCAGCAGTTACTCACGGACAGCCTCTGAAGCTTTCTTT
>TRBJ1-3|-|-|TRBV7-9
CASSIQSSGNTIYF
TGTGCCAGCAGCATACAGAGCTCTGGAAACACCATATATTTT
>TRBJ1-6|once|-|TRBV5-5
CASSLSDPSSYNSPLHF
TGTGCCAGCAGCTTGTCTGATCCGAGCTCCTATAATTCACCCCTCCACTTT
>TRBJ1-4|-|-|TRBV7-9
CASAGGPNEKLFF
TGTGCCAGCGCGGGGGGACCTAATGAAAAACTGTTTTTT
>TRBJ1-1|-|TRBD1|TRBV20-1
CSASDRGRFSNTEAFF
TGCAGTGCTAGTGACAGGGGGCGATTCTCGAACACTGAAGCTTTCTTT
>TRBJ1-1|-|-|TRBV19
CASSMDSMNTEAFF
TGTGCCAGTAGTATGGACAGCATGAACACTGAAGCTTTCTTT
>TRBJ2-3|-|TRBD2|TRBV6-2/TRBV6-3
CASSSRRTSGGRADTQYF
TGTGCCAGCAGCTCTCGCCGGACTAGCGGGGGGAGGGCAGATACGCAGTATTTT
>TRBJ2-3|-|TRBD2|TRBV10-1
CASSETSADTQYF
TGCGCCAGCAGTGAGACTAGCGCAGATACGCAGTATTTT
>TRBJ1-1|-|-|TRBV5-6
CASSPLSGGTKPEAFF
TGTGCCAGCAGCCCCCTATCCGGAGGAACAAAACCTGAAGCTTTCTTT
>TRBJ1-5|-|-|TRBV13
CASSLAEDQPQHF
TGTGCCAGCAGCTTAGCCGAGGATCAGCCCCAGCATTTT
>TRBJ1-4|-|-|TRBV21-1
CASSKDRGTNEKLFF
TGTGCCAGCAGCAAAGATCGGGGGACTAATGAAAAACTGTTTTTT
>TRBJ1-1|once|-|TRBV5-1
CASSYQGGRNTEAFF
TGCGCCAGCAGCTACCAAGGGGGAAGGAACACTGAAGCTTTCTTT
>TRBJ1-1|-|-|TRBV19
CASSIDLGSFMNTEAFF
TGTGCCAGTAGTATAGACCTCGGGAGTTTCATGAACACTGAAGCTTTCTTT
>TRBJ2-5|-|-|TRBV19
CASSLKETQYF
TGTGCCAGTAGTCTAAAAGAGACCCAGTACTTC
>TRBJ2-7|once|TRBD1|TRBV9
CASSLRQGASYEQYF
TGTGCCAGCAGCTTACGACAGGGGGCGTCCTACGAGCAGTACTTC
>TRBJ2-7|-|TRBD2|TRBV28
CACTSGTYEQYF
TGTGCCTGCACTAGCGGAACCTACGAGCAGTACTTC
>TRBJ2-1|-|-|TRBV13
CASSSRRELGNEQFF
TGTGCCAGCAGCTCGAGGCGAGAACTAGGCAATGAGCAGTTCTTC
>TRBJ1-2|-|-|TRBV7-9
CASSLEQGDGYTF
TGTGCCAGCAGCTTAGAACAGGGAGATGGCTACACCTTC
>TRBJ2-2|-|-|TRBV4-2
CASSPRDLVLGELFF
TGTGCCAGCAGCCCACGAGACCTAGTTCTCGGGGAGCTGTTTTTT
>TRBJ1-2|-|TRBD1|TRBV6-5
CASSGQGTYGYTF
TGTGCCAGCAGCGGACAGGGGACCTATGGCTACACCTTC
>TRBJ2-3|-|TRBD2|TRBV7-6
CASSLAVVAGASTDTQYF
TGTGCCAGCAGCTTAGCCGTGGTAGCGGGGGCCAGCACAGATACGCAGTATTTT
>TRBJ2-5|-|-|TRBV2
CASNLRDSGWDSQYF
TGTGCCAGCAACCTCCGAGACAGCGGGTGGGACTCCCAGTACTTC
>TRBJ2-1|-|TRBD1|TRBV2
CASRQGPYNEQFF
TGTGCCAGCAGACAGGGGCCCTACAATGAGCAGTTCTTC
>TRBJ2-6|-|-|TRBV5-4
CASSPGSSGANVLTF
TGTGCCAGCAGCCCTGGTAGCTCTGGGGCCAACGTCCTGACTTTC
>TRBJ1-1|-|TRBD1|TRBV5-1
CASSFWGGTGGTEAFF
TGCGCCAGCAGCTTCTGGGGAGGGACAGGGGGCACTGAAGCTTTCTTT
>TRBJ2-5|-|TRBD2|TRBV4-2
CASSQEFGGATLVQETQYF
TGTGCCAGCAGCCAAGAGTTCGGGGGGGCGACCCTGGTCCAAGAGACCCAGTACTTC
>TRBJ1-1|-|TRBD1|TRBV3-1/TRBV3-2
CASRGQGAGTEAFF
TGTGCCAGCAGGGGACAGGGGGCCGGCACTGAAGCTTTCTTT
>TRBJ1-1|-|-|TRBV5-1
CASSGQGGDTEAFF
TGCGCCAGCAGCGGGCAGGGAGGGGACACTGAAGCTTTCTTT
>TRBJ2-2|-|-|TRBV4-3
CASSQGQGGVRVGELFF
TGCGCCAGCAGCCAAGGGCAAGGAGGGGTACGAGTCGGGGAGCTGTTTTTT
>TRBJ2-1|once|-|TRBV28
CASRGGYEQFF
TGTGCCAGCAGGGGGGGATATGAGCAGTTCTTC
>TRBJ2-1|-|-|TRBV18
CASSPRGSSYNEQFF
TGTGCCAGCTCACCGAGGGGGAGCTCCTACAATGAGCAGTTCTTC
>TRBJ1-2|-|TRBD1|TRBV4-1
CASSPPDRGVGYTF
TGCGCCAGCAGCCCCCCGGACAGGGGTGTAGGCTACACCTTC
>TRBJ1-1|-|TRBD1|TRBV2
CASRETGGGAEAFF
TGTGCCAGCAGGGAGACAGGGGGCGGCGCTGAAGCTTTCTTT
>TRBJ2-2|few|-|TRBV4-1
CASSQTQLGGTGELFF
TGCGCCAGCAGCCAAACCCAATTGGGGGGAACCGGGGAGCTGTTTTTT
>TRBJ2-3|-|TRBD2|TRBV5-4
CASSRREGLTDTQYF
TGTGCCAGCAGTCGGCGGGAGGGCCTCACAGATACGCAGTATTTT
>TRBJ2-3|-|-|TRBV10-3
CAIRGSTDTQYF
TGTGCCATTCGGGGGAGCACAGATACGCAGTATTTT
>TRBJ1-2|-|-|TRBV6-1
CASSEARGGLGYTF
TGTGCCAGCAGTGAAGCGCGCGGGGGATTGGGCTACACCTTC
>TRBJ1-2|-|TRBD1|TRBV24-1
CATSDTGAVLGYTF
TGTGCCACCAGTGATACAGGGGCGGTACTCGGCTACACCTTC
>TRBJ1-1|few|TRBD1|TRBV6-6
CASRFGLTGKNTEAFF
TGTGCCAGCCGATTTGGGTTGACAGGGAAAAACACTGAAGCTTTCTTT
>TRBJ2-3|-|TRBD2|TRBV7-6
CASAAGSGAGTDTQYF
TGTGCCAGCGCAGCGGGGAGTGGGGCTGGCACAGATACGCAGTATTTT
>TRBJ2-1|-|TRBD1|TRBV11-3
CASSLGDRESVNEQFF
TGTGCCAGCAGCTTGGGAGACAGGGAGTCAGTCAATGAGCAGTTCTTC
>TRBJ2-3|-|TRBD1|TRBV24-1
CATQGQVSTDTQYF
TGTGCCACCCAAGGACAGGTGAGCACAGATACGCAGTATTTT